The 19 T cell receptor beta chains presented below share a single source sample, sequenced in a study of tissue T cells after allogeneic stem cell transplantation. Data came from immunoSEQ multiplex PCR; TCRdb stores just in-frame clones and leaves some out. The sample contains about 620 clones, 55% to 75% of which appear only once. The sequenced material came from lymph node tissue. These receptor sequences come from a female BALB/c mouse in good health. Mice of this strain are of MHC haplotype H2-d.

This clone occurred a few times. Mouse germline and gene names are used. Sequencing ends 1 residue short of the CDR3 end; the germline J gene provides the rest. The chain employs TRBV13-3 and TRBJ1-2; 7 positions agree with TRBD1. The CDR3 sequence is 15 residues long. The trim removed 1 base at V and 4 bases at J, leaving 7 bases unmatched. Germline lookup yields CDR1 NNHDY and CDR2 SYVADS. Incomplete CDR3 DNA: TGTGCCAGCAGTGATAGGAACAGGGGTGTCTCCGACTACACC. Its protein product is CASSDRNRGVSDYT. The full CDR3 protein reads CASSDRNRGVSDYTF.

On this clone: Gene names refer to mouse genes. The read terminates 1 residue ahead of where the CDR3 ends, so the germline J gene completes it. The V call is TRBV29, the J call TRBJ2-1, with TRBD2 identical over 8 bases. With V trimmed by 0 bases and J by 7 bases, 5 bases remained unmatched. This CDR3 has 15 residues. From germline, CDR1 is MSHET and CDR2 SYDVDS. CDR3 residues: CASSLSKGGRAEQFF. The part of the CDR3 DNA that was read is TGTGCTAGCAGTTTATCGAAGGGGGGGCGGGCTGAGCAGTTC.

About this clone itself: Gene names follow the mouse nomenclature. The missing CDR3 end, 1 residue past where the read stops, is filled in from the germline J gene. The genes are TRBV20 and TRBJ2-3; D is uncertain. V was pared by 3 bases and J by 0 bases, with 10 bases between. Germline lookup yields CDR1 GFQATS and CDR2 STVNSAI. This CDR3 has 14 amino acids. CDR3 in amino acids: CGARAETSAETLYF. The part of the CDR3 DNA that was read is TGTGGTGCTAGAGCAGAGACTAGTGCAGAAACGCTGTAT.

As concerns this clone: Here the gene names and germline are mouse. The read falls 1 residue short of the CDR3 end, and the missing part is taken from the germline J gene. The V and J genes are TRBV1 and TRBJ1-6; TRBD1 might be the D (6 bases). TRBJ1-6 is an open reading frame whose function is uncertain. The germline V gene encodes CDR1 NSQYPW and CDR2 LRSPGD (reference sequence). The V gene lost 0 bases and the J gene lost 4 bases, with 10 bases spanning the gap. There are 16 residues in the CDR3. The part of the CDR3 DNA that was read is TGCACCTGCAGTGCAGAGCGGGGGCGATATAATTCGCCCCTCTAC. Its protein product is CTCSAERGRYNSPLY. The full CDR3 is CTCSAERGRYNSPLYF.

For this clone: Gene names and germline match the mouse. Read data end 1 residue before the CDR3 end; the end is taken from the germline J gene. The chain joins TRBV19 to TRBJ2-3; 9 nucleotides align to TRBD2. With 5 bases clipped from V and 5 bases from J, the junction kept 6 bases outside the gene matches. Germline V gene sequence: CDR1 FNHDT, CDR2 SITEND (reference sequence). CDR3 length equals 14 residues. CDR3 DNA, as far as it was read: TGTGCCAGCAGAATGGGGGGGCGCGTAGAAACGCTGTAT. This sequence encodes CASRMGGRVETLY. The complete CDR3 protein is CASRMGGRVETLYF. Filled out from reference TRBV19 and TRBJ2-3, the complete variable domain reads GGIITQTPKFLIGQEGQKLTLKCQQNFNHDTMYWYRQDSGKGLRLIYYSITENDLQKGDLSEGYDASREKKSSFSLTVTSAQKNEMAVFLCASRMGGRVETLYFGSGTRLTVL.

As to this clone: The genes and germline here are from mouse. The sequenced part of the CDR3 DNA is TGTGCCAGCAGCCAAGATTACAGGGATTATGAACAGTAC. Protein product: CASSQDYRDYEQY. In full, the CDR3 reads CASSQDYRDYEQYF. The chain employs TRBV2 and TRBJ2-7; possibly TRBD1 for D (6 bases). The missing CDR3 end, 1 residue past where the read stops, is filled in from the germline J gene. This CDR3 contains 14 residues. Trimming removed 0 bases from V and 4 bases from J, with 10 bases in between. CDR1 is LGHNA and CDR2 is YSYQKL in the germline V gene.

Concerning this clone: Gene names are mouse gene names. The read ends 1 residue before the CDR3 terminus; that terminus is restored from the germline J gene. The chain is built from TRBV29 and TRBJ1-1; 8 nucleotides align to TRBD1. The CDR3 is 17 residues long. CDR1 MSHET and CDR2 SYDVDS come from the germline V gene. The junction had 11 bases not matched to a gene; V was cut back by 5 bases and J by 0 bases. The CDR3 loop reads CASSRQGSGTANTEVFF. Partial CDR3 DNA: TGTGCTAGCAGTCGACAGGGGTCGGGAACGGCAAACACAGAAGTCTTC.

Notes on this clone: The genes are named according to mouse. The read finishes 1 residue shy of the CDR3 end, and the germline J gene is used to complete it. The V gene is TRBV5, the J gene TRBJ2-7, with 10 bases matching TRBD2. V dropped 0 bases and J dropped 3; count of bases not matched to a gene: 5. From germline, CDR1 is LGHNA and CDR2 YNLKQL (reference sequence). The CDR3 sequence is 16 residues long. CDR3 sequence reads: CASSQETDWGFYEQYF. The CDR3 DNA, read in part, is TGTGCCAGCAGCCAAGAAACGGACTGGGGGTTCTATGAACAGTAC.

To note about this clone: The listed genes are named as in mouse. The read halts 1 residue ahead of the CDR3 end, with the missing end drawn from the germline J gene. The chain carries TRBV13-2 and TRBJ2-5, with D hard to call. The CDR3 is 13 residues long. The ends were cut back, 0 bases at V and 4 bases at J, with 6 bases in the middle. CDR1 is NNHNN, CDR2 SYGAGS, per germline (reference sequence). The CDR3 region is CASGDEGEDTQYF. CDR3 DNA, as far as it was read: TGTGCCAGCGGTGATGAGGGAGAAGACACCCAGTAC.

This clone was found a few times. Genes and germline come from the mouse. CDR3 bases read: TGTGCCAGCAGTCCCGACCGCTCCTATGAACAGTAC. Encoded protein: CASSPDRSYEQY. The CDR3 in full is CASSPDRSYEQYF. The chain uses TRBV19 and TRBJ2-7; D not certain. The read terminates 1 residue before the CDR3 end, so the remaining end is supplied by the germline J gene. In germline, CDR1 is FNHDT, CDR2 SITEND (reference sequence). This CDR3 region has 13 residues. Between the trimmed V and J ends, which lost 4 bases and 0 bases, there was a span of 8 bases.

Regarding this clone: The genes are named according to mouse. Read sequence stops 1 residue before the CDR3 end, and the germline J gene provides the missing end. This chain connects TRBV13-2 to TRBJ2-4, with D possibly TRBD2 on 6 matching bases. CDR1 and CDR2 from the germline V gene are NNHNN and SYGAGS (reference sequence). There are 14 residues in the CDR3. V dropped 0 bases and J dropped 1 base, with 6 bases sitting between them. Here the CDR3 reads CASGDGGGQNTLYF. The covered CDR3 bases are TGTGCCAGCGGTGATGGGGGGGGTCAAAACACCTTGTAC.

On this clone: Gene names and germline refer to mouse. The CDR3 extends 1 residue past the end of the read, so its final part is completed from the germline J gene. The gene calls are TRBV13-2 and TRBJ1-4; D is uncertain. The CDR3 spans 15 residues. CDR1 and CDR2 from the germline V gene are NNHNN and SYGAGS (reference sequence). Trimming removed 2 bases at V and 1 base at J, with 9 bases between. CDR3 DNA (partial): TGTGCCAGCGGTGAGAGGGCGGGTTCCAACGAAAGATTATTT. Its translation is CASGERAGSNERLF. The entire CDR3 protein is CASGERAGSNERLFF.

With regard to this clone: Germline and genes: mouse. CDR3: CASGDDGANQDTQYF. The CDR3 bases that were read are TGTGCCAGCGGTGATGACGGGGCTAACCAAGACACCCAGTAC. The chain couples TRBV13-2 to TRBJ2-5; D possibly uses TRBD1 or TRBD2 (5 bases each). The read ends 1 residue before the CDR3 terminus; that terminus is restored from the germline J gene. The CDR3 runs 15 residues. Per the germline V gene, CDR1 is NNHNN and CDR2 is SYGAGS (reference sequence). The V and J ends lost 0 bases and 0 bases respectively, with 8 bases between them.

With regard to this clone: Gene names are the mouse ones. The sequenced fragment ends 1 residue before the CDR3 boundary, so the rest is inferred from the germline J gene. The chain carries TRBV13-1 and TRBJ1-1; D may be TRBD1 (6 bases). The V gene's germline CDR1 is NSHNY and CDR2 SYGAGN. V lost 5 bases, J lost 4 bases, and 12 bases lay in between. The CDR3 is made up of 13 amino acids. CDR3 sequence reads: CASSTGRATEVFF. CDR3 DNA, as far as it was read: TGTGCCAGCAGCACAGGGAGGGCCACAGAAGTCTTC.

As regards this clone: Mouse names are used for the genes. The read falls 1 residue short of the CDR3 end, and the missing part is taken from the germline J gene. The V call is TRBV24, the J call TRBJ1-4, with 10 bases identical to TRBD1. The CDR3 has 15 amino acids. The germline gives CDR1 KGHTA, CDR2 FRNEEI. The ends lost 6 bases at V and 3 bases at J; junction bases unmatched: 4. CDR3 bases read: TGTGCCAGCAGACCGGGACAGGGGACCAACGAAAGATTATTT. Translating it yields CASRPGQGTNERLF. The whole CDR3 region reads CASRPGQGTNERLFF.

Note on this clone: The listed genes are named as in mouse. The CDR3 end falls 1 residue outside the read, so it is completed with the germline J gene. The rearrangement joins TRBV19 to TRBJ2-5; TRBD1 matches at 9 bases. With V trimmed by 4 bases and J by 4 bases, 7 bases remained unmatched. Germline V gene lookup returns CDR1 FNHDT and CDR2 SITEND (reference sequence). The CDR3 runs 15 residues. CDR3: CASSPRQGEEDTQYF. CDR3 DNA (partial): TGTGCCAGCAGTCCCCGACAGGGGGAGGAAGACACCCAGTAC.

On this clone: Gene names are the mouse ones. Sequencing ends 1 residue short of the CDR3 end; the germline J gene provides the rest. The V gene is TRBV19, the J gene TRBJ2-5, with D unclear. Germline values: CDR1 FNHDT, CDR2 SITEND (reference sequence). Trimming stripped 4 bases from V and 0 bases from J, with 3 bases between. The CDR3 sequence is 12 residues long. Incomplete CDR3 DNA: TGTGCCAGCAGTGACAACCAAGACACCCAGTAC. This sequence encodes CASSDNQDTQY. The complete CDR3 reads CASSDNQDTQYF.

About this clone: Any gene name here is a mouse gene name. CDR3 amino acids: CAWSRGGSDNSPLYF. The part of the CDR3 DNA that was read is TGTGCCTGGAGTCGGGGAGGATCTGATAATTCGCCCCTCTAC. The rearrangement links TRBV31 to TRBJ1-6; D unresolved. The CDR3 goes on 1 residue after the read ends, and that part is filled in from the germline J gene. TRBJ1-6 is noted as an ORF with a role that remains uncertain. The germline CDR1 and CDR2 sequences are GKSSPN and SITVG. Trimming took 1 base from V and 5 from J, leaving 12 bases between them. The CDR3 is 15 residues long.

A word on this clone: Each gene name is a mouse one. Coverage ceases 1 residue before the CDR3 finishes, and the germline J gene fills in the end. The genes are TRBV17 and TRBJ2-1, with TRBD2 identical over 8 bases. This CDR3 is 14 amino acids long. CDR1 is MNHDT, CDR2 YYDKIL, per germline. J gave up 6 bases and V 3 bases, and 4 bases lay outside the gene matches. The CDR3 reads CASSRVGGSAEQFF. The CDR3 bases that were read are TGTGCTAGCAGTAGGGTGGGGGGGTCTGCTGAGCAGTTC. The whole variable domain, remainder taken from reference TRBV17 and TRBJ2-1, is DTTVKQNPRYKLARVGKPVNLICSQTMNHDTMYWYQKKPNQAPKLLLFYYDKILNREADTFEKFQSSRPNNSFCSLYIGSAGLEYSAMYLCASSRVGGSAEQFFGPGTRLTVL.